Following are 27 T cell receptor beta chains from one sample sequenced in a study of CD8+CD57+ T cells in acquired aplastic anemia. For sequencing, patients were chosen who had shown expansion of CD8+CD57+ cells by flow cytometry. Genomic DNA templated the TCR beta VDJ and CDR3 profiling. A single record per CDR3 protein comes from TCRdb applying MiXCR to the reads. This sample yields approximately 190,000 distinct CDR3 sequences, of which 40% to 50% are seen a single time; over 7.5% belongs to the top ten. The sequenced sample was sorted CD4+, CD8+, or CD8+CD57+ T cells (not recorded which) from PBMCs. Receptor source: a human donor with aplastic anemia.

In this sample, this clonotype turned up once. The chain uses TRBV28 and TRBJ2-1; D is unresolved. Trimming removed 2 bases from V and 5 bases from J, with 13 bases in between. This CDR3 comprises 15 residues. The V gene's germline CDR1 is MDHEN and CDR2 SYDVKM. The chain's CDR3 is CASSLTPDPDNEQFF. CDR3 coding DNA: TGTGCCAGCAGTTTAACCCCGGACCCGGACAATGAGCAGTTCTTC.

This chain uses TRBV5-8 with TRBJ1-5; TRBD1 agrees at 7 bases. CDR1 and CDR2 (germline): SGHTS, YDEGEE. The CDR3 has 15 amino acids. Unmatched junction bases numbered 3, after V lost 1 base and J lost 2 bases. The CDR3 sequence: CASSLYRGGNQPQHF. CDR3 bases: TGTGCCAGCAGCTTGTACAGGGGAGGCAATCAGCCCCAGCATTTT.

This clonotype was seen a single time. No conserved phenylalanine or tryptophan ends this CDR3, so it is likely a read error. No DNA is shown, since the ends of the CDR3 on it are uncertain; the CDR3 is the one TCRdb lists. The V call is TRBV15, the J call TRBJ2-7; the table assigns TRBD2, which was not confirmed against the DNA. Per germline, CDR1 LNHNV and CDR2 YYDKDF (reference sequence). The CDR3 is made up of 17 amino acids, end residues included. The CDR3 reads CATSRDRLTSGYHDMYL.

CDR3 loop: CASTGTGDGDRYF. The DNA of the CDR3 is TGCGCCAGCACCGGGACAGGGGACGGTGATCGGTACTTC. The chain is built from TRBV10-2 and TRBJ2-7; TRBD1 matches at 10 bases. The V gene end was trimmed by 7 bases and the J gene end by 12 bases; junction bases not matched to a gene: 12. The CDR3 consists of 13 residues. Germline V CDR1 and CDR2: WSHSY, SAAADI.

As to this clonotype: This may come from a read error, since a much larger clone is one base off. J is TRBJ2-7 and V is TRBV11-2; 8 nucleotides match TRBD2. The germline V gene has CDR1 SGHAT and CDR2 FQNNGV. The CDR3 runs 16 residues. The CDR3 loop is CANSLDHGTRAYEQYF. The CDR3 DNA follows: TGTGCCAACAGCTTAGATCATGGGACTAGAGCCTACGAGCAGTACTTC.

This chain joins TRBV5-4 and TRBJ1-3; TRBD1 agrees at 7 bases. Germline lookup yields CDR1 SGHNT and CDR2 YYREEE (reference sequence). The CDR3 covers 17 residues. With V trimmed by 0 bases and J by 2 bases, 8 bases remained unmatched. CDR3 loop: CASSLGTTGIPGNTIYF. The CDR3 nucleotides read TGTGCCAGCAGCTTGGGCACGACAGGGATCCCTGGAAACACCATATATTTT.

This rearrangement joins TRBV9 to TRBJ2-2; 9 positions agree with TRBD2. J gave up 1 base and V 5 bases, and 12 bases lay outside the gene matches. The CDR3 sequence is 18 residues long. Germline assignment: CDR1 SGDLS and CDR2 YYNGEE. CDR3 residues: CASRGTSRGSRNTGELFF. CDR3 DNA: TGTGCCAGCAGGGGGACTAGCCGAGGATCGAGGAACACCGGGGAGCTGTTTTTT.

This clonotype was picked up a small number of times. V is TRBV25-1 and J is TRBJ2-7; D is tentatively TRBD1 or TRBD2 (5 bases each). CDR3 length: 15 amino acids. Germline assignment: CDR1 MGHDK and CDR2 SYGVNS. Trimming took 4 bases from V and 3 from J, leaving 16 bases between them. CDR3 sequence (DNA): TGTGCCAGCAGTGCGAGGGGCAACCACCTCTACGAGCAGTACTTC. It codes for CASSARGNHLYEQYF.

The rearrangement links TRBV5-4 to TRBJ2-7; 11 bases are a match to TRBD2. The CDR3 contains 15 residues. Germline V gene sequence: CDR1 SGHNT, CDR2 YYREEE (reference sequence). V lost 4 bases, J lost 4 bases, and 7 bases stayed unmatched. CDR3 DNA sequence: TGTGCCAGCAGCATTAGCGGGGGGGCCGCTTACGAGCAGTACTTC. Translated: CASSISGGAAYEQYF.

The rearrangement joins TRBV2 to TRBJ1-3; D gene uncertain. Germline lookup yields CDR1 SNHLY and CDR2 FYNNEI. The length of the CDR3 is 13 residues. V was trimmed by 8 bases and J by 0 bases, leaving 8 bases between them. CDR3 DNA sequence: TGTGCCAGCGCGTCCTTCTCTGGAAACACCATATATTTT. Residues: CASASFSGNTIYF.

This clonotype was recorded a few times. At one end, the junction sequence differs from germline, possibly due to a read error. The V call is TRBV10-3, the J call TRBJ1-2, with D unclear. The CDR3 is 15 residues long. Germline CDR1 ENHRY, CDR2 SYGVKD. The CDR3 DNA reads TGTGCCAGCAGTCACTCTACGGGCCCAGAAGATGGCTACACCTTC. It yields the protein CASSHSTGPEDGYTF.

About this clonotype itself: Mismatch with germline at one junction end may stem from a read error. CDR3 region: CASNPSGDTETQYF. CDR3 DNA sequence: TGTGCTAGCAACCCTAGCGGCGACACAGAGACGCAGTATTTT. This chain connects TRBV11-3 to TRBJ2-3; 7 bases agree with TRBD2. Per the germline V gene, CDR1 is SGHNT and CDR2 is YENEEA. The CDR3 runs to 14 residues.

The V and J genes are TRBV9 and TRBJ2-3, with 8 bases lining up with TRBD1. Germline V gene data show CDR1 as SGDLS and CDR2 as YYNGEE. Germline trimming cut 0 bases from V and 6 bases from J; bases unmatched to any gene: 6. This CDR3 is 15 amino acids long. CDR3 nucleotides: TGTGCCAGCAGCGTAGGACAGGGGTTAATGGATACGCAGTATTTT. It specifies CASSVGQGLMDTQYF.

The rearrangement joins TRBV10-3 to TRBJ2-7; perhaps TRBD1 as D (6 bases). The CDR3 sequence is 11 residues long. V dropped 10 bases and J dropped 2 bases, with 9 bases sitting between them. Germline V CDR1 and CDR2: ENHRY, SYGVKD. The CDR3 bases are TGTGCCACCGAGGGGGCCTACGAGCAGTACTTC. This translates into CATEGAYEQYF.

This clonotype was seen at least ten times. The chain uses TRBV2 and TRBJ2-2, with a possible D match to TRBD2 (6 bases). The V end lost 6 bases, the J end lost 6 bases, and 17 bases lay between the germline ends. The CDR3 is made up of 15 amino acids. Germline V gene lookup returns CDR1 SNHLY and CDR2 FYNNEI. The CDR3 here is CASRGGRVNAGELFF. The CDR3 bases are TGTGCCAGCAGGGGAGGCAGGGTAAACGCCGGGGAGCTGTTTTTT.

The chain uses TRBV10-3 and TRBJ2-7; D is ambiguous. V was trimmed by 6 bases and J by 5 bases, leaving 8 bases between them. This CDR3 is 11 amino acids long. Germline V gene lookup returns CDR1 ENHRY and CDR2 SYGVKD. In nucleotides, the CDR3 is TGTGCCATCAGCGGCCAAGACGAGCAGTACTTC. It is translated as CAISGQDEQYF.

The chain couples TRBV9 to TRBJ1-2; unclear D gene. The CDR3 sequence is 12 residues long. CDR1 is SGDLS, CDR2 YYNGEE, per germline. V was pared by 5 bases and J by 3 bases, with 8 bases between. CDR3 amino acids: CASRVQHYGYTF. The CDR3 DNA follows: TGTGCCAGCAGAGTACAGCACTATGGCTACACCTTC.

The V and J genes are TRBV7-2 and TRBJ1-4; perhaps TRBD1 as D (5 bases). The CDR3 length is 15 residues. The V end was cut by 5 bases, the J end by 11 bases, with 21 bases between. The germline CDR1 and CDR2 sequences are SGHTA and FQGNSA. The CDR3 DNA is TGTGCCAGCAGCCTCCCTGGGGGGGGAAGCGGGAAACTGTTTTTT. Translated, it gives CASSLPGGGSGKLFF. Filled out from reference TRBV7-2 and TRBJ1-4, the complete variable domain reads GAGVSQSPSNKVTEKGKDVELRCDPISGHTALYWYRQSLGQGLEFLIYFQGNSAPDKSGLPSDRFSAERTGGSVSTLTIQRTQQEDSAVYLCASSLPGGGSGKLFFGSGTQLSVL.

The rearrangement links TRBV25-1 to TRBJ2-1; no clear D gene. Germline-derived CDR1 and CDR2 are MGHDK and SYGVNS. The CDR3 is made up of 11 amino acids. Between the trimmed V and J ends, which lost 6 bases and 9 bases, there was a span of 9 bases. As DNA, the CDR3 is TGTGCCAGCAGAGACATCGTTGAGCAGTTCTTC. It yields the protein CASRDIVEQFF.

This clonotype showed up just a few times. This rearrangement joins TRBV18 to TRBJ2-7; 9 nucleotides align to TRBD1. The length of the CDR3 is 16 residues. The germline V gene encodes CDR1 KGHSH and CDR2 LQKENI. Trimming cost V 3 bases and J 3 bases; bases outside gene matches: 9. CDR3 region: CASSPPPGQGGYEQYF. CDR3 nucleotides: TGTGCCAGCTCACCCCCCCCGGGACAGGGAGGCTACGAGCAGTACTTC.

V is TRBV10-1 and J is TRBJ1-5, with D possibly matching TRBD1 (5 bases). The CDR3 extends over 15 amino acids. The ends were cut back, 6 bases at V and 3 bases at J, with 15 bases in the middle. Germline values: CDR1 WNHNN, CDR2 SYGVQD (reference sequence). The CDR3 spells CASRLPGGVNQPQHF. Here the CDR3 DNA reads TGCGCCAGCAGGCTACCCGGAGGGGTCAATCAGCCCCAGCATTTT.

The CDR3 loop is CATSDFSGTGGRYGYTF. The CDR3 DNA sequence: TGTGCCACCAGTGATTTTTCTGGGACAGGGGGTCGGTATGGCTACACCTTC. This chain joins TRBV24-1 and TRBJ1-2; 11 bases line up with TRBD1. This CDR3 is built from 17 residues. The germline V gene encodes CDR1 KGHDR and CDR2 SFDVKD. Unmatched junction bases numbered 8, after V lost 1 base and J lost 5 bases.

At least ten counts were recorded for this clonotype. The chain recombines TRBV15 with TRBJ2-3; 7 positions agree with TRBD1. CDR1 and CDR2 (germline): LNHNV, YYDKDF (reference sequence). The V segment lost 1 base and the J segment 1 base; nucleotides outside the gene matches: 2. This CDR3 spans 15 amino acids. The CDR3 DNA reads TGTGCCACCAGCAGAGGGCAGGGGGGCACAGATACGCAGTATTTT. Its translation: CATSRGQGGTDTQYF. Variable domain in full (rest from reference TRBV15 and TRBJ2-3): DAMVIQNPRYQVTQFGKPVTLSCSQTLNHNVMYWYQQKSSQAPKLLFHYYDKDFNNEADTPDNFQSRRPNTSFCFLDIRSPGLGDTAMYLCATSRGQGGTDTQYFGPGTRLTVL.

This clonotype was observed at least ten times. The CDR3 sequence: CASSSSGQSYEQYF. For the CDR3, the DNA is TGTGCCAGCAGTTCCTCCGGGCAGTCCTACGAGCAGTACTTC. This chain connects TRBV6-5 to TRBJ2-7; D not certain. CDR3 size: 14 residues. With 4 bases removed from V and 1 base from J, the gap between germline ends came to 11 bases. Germline assignment: CDR1 MNHEY and CDR2 SVGAGI.

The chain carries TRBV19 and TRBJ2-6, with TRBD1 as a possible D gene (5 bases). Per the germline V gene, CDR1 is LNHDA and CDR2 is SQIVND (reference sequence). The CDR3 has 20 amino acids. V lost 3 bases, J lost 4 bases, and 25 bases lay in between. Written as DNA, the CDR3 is TGTGCCAGTAGTATCTCTGTGGCAGGGTTAAGTGGTGGCGGGGCCAACGTCCTGACTTTC. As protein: CASSISVAGLSGGGANVLTF.

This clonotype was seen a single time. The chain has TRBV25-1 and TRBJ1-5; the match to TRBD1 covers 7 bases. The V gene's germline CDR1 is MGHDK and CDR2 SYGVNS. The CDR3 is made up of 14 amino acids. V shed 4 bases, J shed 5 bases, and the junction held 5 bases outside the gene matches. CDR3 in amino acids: CASSVTGVDQPQHF. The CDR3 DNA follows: TGTGCCAGCAGTGTAACAGGGGTGGATCAGCCCCAGCATTTT.

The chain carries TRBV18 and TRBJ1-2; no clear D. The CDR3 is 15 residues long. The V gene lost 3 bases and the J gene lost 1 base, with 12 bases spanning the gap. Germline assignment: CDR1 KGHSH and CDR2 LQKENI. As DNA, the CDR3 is TGTGCCAGCTCACCCGTAGGTCCCATTAACTATGGCTACACCTTC. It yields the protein CASSPVGPINYGYTF.